One and the same sample provided the 8 T cell receptor beta chains below, sequenced in a study of breast tumors, draining lymph nodes, adjacent tissues. The lymph nodes were axillary draining lymph nodes from breast cancer patients. TCRdb analysed the multiplex PCR reads with MiXCR anew, one entry per CDR3 protein. The sample yields about 180,000 distinct CDR3 sequences, 25% to 40% seen once. The sequencing input was axillary lymph node tissue. The receptor source for this set is a female donor with breast cancer. Some clones in this sample may be carry-over from other donors' samples.

This clonotype was seen a single time. At one end the junction does not follow the germline gene, possibly because of a read error. This chain uses TRBV9 with TRBJ1-1; a weak D match, TRBD1 (5 bases). The germline V gene encodes CDR1 SGDLS and CDR2 YYNGEE. The CDR3 spans 14 residues. The DNA for the CDR3 is TGTGCCAGCAGCGTAAGGGGAGGGAACACTGAAGCTTCCTTT. Translated, it gives CASSVRGGNTEASF.

This clonotype was seen ten or more times. V usage is TRBV11-2 and J usage is TRBJ2-3; 9 bases are shared with TRBD1. V was clipped by 6 bases and J by 2 bases; unmatched bases: 6. This CDR3 comprises 15 residues. CDR1 is SGHAT and CDR2 is FQNNGV in the germline V gene. CDR3 in DNA: TGTGCCAGCAGTCCCGACAGGGGGAACACAGATACGCAGTATTTT. This codes for CASSPDRGNTDTQYF.

There are many counts of this clonotype. The chain carries TRBV5-1 and TRBJ2-7, with 10 bases aligning to TRBD2. The length of the CDR3 is 18 residues. Germline assignment: CDR1 SGHRS and CDR2 YFSETQ. J lost 4 bases, V lost 3 bases, and 16 bases had no gene match. The CDR3 spells CASSSPDMRSGRAYEQYF. The CDR3 DNA reads TGCGCCAGCAGCTCACCCGATATGAGGAGCGGGAGGGCGTACGAGCAGTACTTC.

Points on this clonotype: No conserved phenylalanine or tryptophan is present at the end of the CDR3, so a read error is the likely explanation. The DNA is left out, because the CDR3 cannot be placed on it with certainty; the CDR3 is given as TCRdb lists it. This chain connects TRBV6-1 to TRBJ1-4; the D segment call TRBD1 is taken from the table without a DNA check. In germline, CDR1 is MNHNS, CDR2 SASEGT. The CDR3 is 16 residues long, counting both termini. This CDR3 is CASSEPGQTFNEKPFS.

This clonotype appeared many times. The chain is built from TRBV7-6 and TRBJ2-7; possibly TRBD1 or TRBD2 for D (6 bases each). The CDR3 runs to 13 residues. Germline-derived CDR1 and CDR2 are SGHVS and FNYEAQ. Trimming left V 4 bases short and J 3 bases short, with 10 bases between. The CDR3 spells CASSWGDNYEQYF. CDR3 sequence (DNA): TGTGCCAGCAGCTGGGGGGACAACTACGAGCAGTACTTC.

Many counts were recorded for this clonotype. This chain links TRBV6-5 with TRBJ2-1; D gene ambiguous. The germline V and J ends were trimmed by 4 bases and 0 bases, with 7 bases remaining between them. Germline V CDR1 and CDR2: MNHEY, SVGAGI. This CDR3 spans 14 amino acids. The CDR3 sequence is CASSSISSYNEQFF. The CDR3 region has the DNA TGTGCCAGCAGTTCCATAAGCTCCTACAATGAGCAGTTCTTC.

This clonotype has only a few counts. One end of the junction is discordant with germline, which a read error may explain. V gene TRBV27 combines with J gene TRBJ2-1; the D is unclear. This CDR3 is 15 amino acids long. CDR1 is MNHEY and CDR2 is SMNVEV in the germline V gene (reference sequence). The DNA of the CDR3 is TGTGCTAGCAGTTGGAGTAGCTGGAAAAACAATGAGCAGTTCTTC. Residues: CASSWSSWKNNEQFF.

At least ten counts were recorded for this clonotype. J is TRBJ2-6 and V is TRBV7-9; 9 bases are shared with TRBD1. CDR3 length: 19 residues. The V and J ends lost 2 bases and 0 bases, in that order; junction bases with no gene match: 8. The V gene's germline CDR1 is SEHNR and CDR2 FQNEAQ (reference sequence). The CDR3 DNA reads as TGTGCCAGCAGCTTATATACAGGGGGCTGGAGCTCTGGGGCCAACGTCCTGACTTTC. Translating gives CASSLYTGGWSSGANVLTF.